The 27 T cell receptor beta chains below were found in one sample sequenced in a study of a mutant IDH1 vaccine in newly diagnosed glioma. Time point indicated: week 23, last vaccination. Each vaccine dose was 300 ug of mutant IDH1 20-mer peptide, with topical imiquimod. TCRdb's table, derived via immunoSEQ multiplex PCR, lists solely in-frame clones and lacks some. The data hold tens of thousands of clones, with 91% observed a single time. The antigens for these receptors are not known. The sample was PBMCs, taken from a glioma patient whose treatment included an IDH1 peptide vaccine. These receptors all stem from a man aged 45-65 years with glioma.

The chain is built from TRBV29-1 and TRBJ2-6; TRBD2 matches 7 bases. From germline, CDR1 is SQVTM and CDR2 ANQGSEA. The CDR3 length is 15 residues. The J segment lost 2 bases and the V segment lost 6 bases, leaving 7 bases of the junction unmatched. CDR3 protein: CSVSGGGTGANVLTF. The DNA of the CDR3 is TGCAGCGTGTCGGGCGGGGGAACTGGGGCCAACGTCCTGACTTTC.

The rearrangement links TRBV10-1 to TRBJ1-5; D gene uncertain. CDR1 and CDR2 from the germline V gene are WNHNN and SYGVQD (reference sequence). With 4 bases removed from V and 1 base from J, the gap between germline ends came to 14 bases. The CDR3 has 16 amino acids. The CDR3 coding sequence is TGCGCCAGCAGTGGTCGCGAGGGAAGGAGCAATCAGCCCCAGCATTTT. It encodes CASSGREGRSNQPQHF.

This chain connects TRBV28 to TRBJ2-7; 8 positions agree with TRBD1. The CDR3 has 15 amino acids. J lost 1 base, V lost 4 bases, and 6 bases had no gene match. Germline CDR1 and CDR2: MDHEN and SYDVKM. CDR3 amino acids: CASSSRGRGSYEQYF. The CDR3 nucleotides are TGTGCCAGCAGTTCCAGGGGGCGAGGGTCCTACGAGCAGTACTTC.

V and J are TRBV27 and TRBJ2-4; a possible D gene is TRBD2 (5 bases). CDR1 and CDR2 from the germline V gene are MNHEY and SMNVEV (reference sequence). V lost 6 bases and J 9 bases, leaving 9 bases between the germline ends. CDR3 size: 11 residues. The CDR3 loop is CASSLRGIQYF. CDR3 bases: TGTGCCAGCAGCCTCCGGGGCATTCAGTACTTC.

The chain uses TRBV7-2 and TRBJ1-5; unclear D gene. Per the germline V gene, CDR1 is SGHTA and CDR2 is FQGNSA. V was trimmed by 1 base and J by 6 bases, leaving 7 bases between them. This CDR3 comprises 13 residues. The CDR3 bases are TGTGCCAGCAGCTTAGAAGGGTTTCAGCCCCAGCATTTT. Its translation is CASSLEGFQPQHF.

The gene calls are TRBV5-6 and TRBJ2-7, with D possibly TRBD1 on 6 matching bases. The length of the CDR3 is 16 residues. V lost 4 bases to trimming and J lost 2 bases, with 19 bases between them. Germline V CDR1 and CDR2: SGHDT, YYEEEE. CDR3 DNA sequence: TGTGCCAGCAGCGGTGAACAGGGAATTAATCCCTACGAGCAGTACTTC. Its protein product is CASSGEQGINPYEQYF.

The CDR3 bases are TGCAGCGTTGGAGGGGGCTCCTACAATGAGCAGTTCTTC. This codes for CSVGGGSYNEQFF. The V call is TRBV29-1, the J call TRBJ2-1, with D possibly matching TRBD1 (6 bases). The CDR3 totals 13 residues. Germline CDR1 reads SQVTM; CDR2 reads ANQGSEA. Trimming left V 4 bases short and J 0 bases short, with 7 bases between.

This chain joins TRBV18 and TRBJ1-6; D is undetermined. The CDR3 sequence is 15 residues long. Trimming left V 3 bases short and J 8 bases short, with 14 bases between. The V gene's germline CDR1 is KGHSH and CDR2 LQKENI. The CDR3 nucleotides are TGTGCCAGCTCACCCGTAGGGCTTAGGGATTCACCCCTCCACTTT. Translating gives CASSPVGLRDSPLHF.

V gene TRBV11-2 combines with J gene TRBJ1-5; D not certain. CDR1 is SGHAT and CDR2 is FQNNGV in the germline V gene. This CDR3 region has 14 residues. V lost 5 bases and J lost 4, with 12 bases in between. CDR3 loop: CASSPSGNNQPQHF. The CDR3 bases are TGTGCCAGCAGCCCGTCTGGGAATAATCAGCCCCAGCATTTT.

The chain is built from TRBV7-8 and TRBJ2-1, with TRBD1 matching over 8 bases. CDR3 length: 15 residues. V lost 2 bases to trimming and J lost 0 bases; unmatched junction nucleotides: 0. Per germline, CDR1 SGHVS and CDR2 FQNEAQ. The CDR3 spells CASSLTGGSYNEQFF. The CDR3 bases are TGTGCCAGCAGCTTAACAGGGGGCTCCTACAATGAGCAGTTCTTC.

The rearrangement uses TRBV19 and TRBJ2-1, with no clear D. Germline V lookup: CDR1 LNHDA, CDR2 SQIVND (reference sequence). Trimming stripped 1 base from V and 6 bases from J, with 16 bases between. This CDR3 contains 16 residues. The DNA for the CDR3 is TGTGCCAGTAGTATAGCCCGCCGTCGGCCGTTCAATGAGCAGTTCTTC. This codes for CASSIARRRPFNEQFF.

The V call is TRBV7-3, the J call TRBJ1-2; D is uncertain. The V and J ends lost 0 bases and 4 bases respectively, with 12 bases between them. CDR1 and CDR2 (germline): SGHTA, FQGTGA. CDR3 length: 15 residues. Here the CDR3 DNA reads TGTGCCAGCAGCTTAACTGATGGAGGGTTCTATGGCTACACCTTC. It translates to CASSLTDGGFYGYTF.

This clone has a single count. CDR3 sequence: CASSGVRTGANYGYTF. CDR3 bases: TGTGCCAGCAGTGGGGTTAGGACAGGGGCCAACTATGGCTACACCTTC. The chain recombines TRBV2 with TRBJ1-2; 9 bases are a match to TRBD1. CDR3 length: 16 residues. Germline V CDR1 and CDR2: SNHLY, FYNNEI. J was trimmed by 2 bases and V by 4 bases; bases with no gene match: 8.

The gene calls are TRBV5-1 and TRBJ1-5; TRBD1 aligns across 11 bases. Germline V gene data show CDR1 as SGHRS and CDR2 as YFSETQ. The CDR3 spans 15 residues. Trimming took 3 bases from V and 5 from J; bases not matched to a gene: 4. CDR3 amino acids: CASSWTGGKDQPQHF. The CDR3 DNA is TGCGCCAGCAGCTGGACAGGGGGCAAGGATCAGCCCCAGCATTTT.

The gene calls are TRBV13 and TRBJ2-7; 8 bases are shared with TRBD1. Per the germline V gene, CDR1 is PRHDT and CDR2 is FYEKMQ (reference sequence). Trimming removed 5 bases from V and 4 bases from J; junction bases left unmatched: 7. The CDR3 consists of 14 residues. As DNA, the CDR3 is TGTGCCAGCAGCCTCTGGACAGGGAGGTACGAGCAGTACTTC. Translation: CASSLWTGRYEQYF. The full variable domain, its missing parts supplied by reference TRBV13 and TRBJ2-7, is AAGVIQSPRHLIKEKRETATLKCYPIPRHDTVYWYQQGPGQDPQFLISFYEKMQSDKGSIPDRFSAQQFSDYHSELNMSSLELGDSALYFCASSLWTGRYEQYFGPGTRLTVT.

The chain links TRBV2 to TRBJ2-5, with D possibly being TRBD1 (6 bases). The J call may be faulty, since TRBJ2-7 better matches the DNA end. Germline assignment: CDR1 SNHLY and CDR2 FYNNEI. The CDR3 is 12 residues long. The CDR3 loop is CASSRGFYEQYF. In DNA form, the CDR3 reads TGTGCCAGCAGCAGGGGTTTCTACGAGCAGTACTTC.

The V call is TRBV5-1, the J call TRBJ1-2; D perhaps matches TRBD1 (5 bases). Trimming shortened V by 7 bases and J by 4 bases, and 20 bases separated the two germline ends. Germline CDR1 SGHRS, CDR2 YFSETQ. The CDR3 has 15 amino acids. As DNA, the CDR3 is TGCGCCAGCCTCAGTGGGCCGGGGGAAAGCTATGGCTACACCTTC. Its protein product is CASLSGPGESYGYTF.

This chain connects TRBV9 to TRBJ2-7; 11 nucleotides line up with TRBD2. This CDR3 has 15 residues. Germline V gives CDR1 SGDLS, CDR2 YYNGEE. V shed 4 bases and J 5 bases; nucleotides not matched to a gene: 8. The CDR3 loop reads CASSPLAGGGDEQYF. CDR3 coding DNA: TGTGCCAGCAGCCCCCTAGCGGGAGGAGGTGACGAGCAGTACTTC.

The chain links TRBV19 to TRBJ2-7; 9 nucleotides line up with TRBD2. Germline CDR1 and CDR2: LNHDA and SQIVND (reference sequence). The CDR3 runs to 15 residues. Trimming cost V 1 base and J 4 bases; bases outside gene matches: 5. The CDR3 sequence is CASSIGSGSVYEQYF. The CDR3 DNA follows: TGTGCCAGTAGTATAGGTAGCGGGAGCGTTTACGAGCAGTACTTC.

CDR3 region: CASRRDRDQVYEQYF. The CDR3 DNA sequence: TGTGCCAGCAGGAGGGACAGGGACCAGGTCTACGAGCAGTACTTC. V and J are TRBV28 and TRBJ2-7; TRBD1 agrees at 9 bases. The CDR3 totals 15 residues. V was clipped by 6 bases and J by 3 bases; unmatched bases: 9. In germline, CDR1 is MDHEN, CDR2 SYDVKM.

The chain couples TRBV7-3 to TRBJ1-6; D is unresolved. Germline CDR1 SGHTA, CDR2 FQGTGA. Trimming removed 0 bases at V and 4 bases at J, with 7 bases between. This CDR3 contains 15 residues. The CDR3 DNA reads as TGTGCCAGCAGCTTAACACCTACTTATAATTCACCCCTCCACTTT. This sequence encodes CASSLTPTYNSPLHF.

The chain recombines TRBV11-2 with TRBJ2-1; D remains ambiguous. The V end was cut by 0 bases, the J end by 2 bases, with 8 bases between. CDR3 length: 15 residues. Germline lookup yields CDR1 SGHAT and CDR2 FQNNGV. Here the CDR3 reads CASSLDLNPYNEQFF. For the CDR3, the DNA is TGTGCCAGCAGCTTAGATTTGAACCCCTACAATGAGCAGTTCTTC.

This rearrangement joins TRBV6-1 to TRBJ1-1; a weak D match, TRBD1 (5 bases). Germline V gene data show CDR1 as MNHNS and CDR2 as SASEGT. The length of the CDR3 is 13 residues. The CDR3 here is CVAQGAPRTEAFF. CDR3 DNA: TGTGTCGCGCAGGGCGCCCCGAGGACTGAAGCTTTCTTT.

The chain is built from TRBV28 and TRBJ1-2, with TRBD1 matching over 9 bases. This CDR3 has 15 amino acids. Germline V gene sequence: CDR1 MDHEN, CDR2 SYDVKM. V trimming: 4 bases; J trimming: 5 bases; junction bases outside the gene matches: 8. The CDR3 nucleotides read TGTGCCAGCAGTTCGGGACAGGGAAGATCGTATGGCTACACCTTC. Its translation: CASSSGQGRSYGYTF.

The gene calls are TRBV7-2 and TRBJ2-7; 14 bases are shared with TRBD2. The trim removed 3 bases at V and 6 bases at J, leaving 1 base unmatched. This CDR3 spans 14 amino acids. CDR1 and CDR2 (germline): SGHTA, FQGNSA. The CDR3 coding sequence is TGTGCCAGCAGCTTGACTAGCGGGGGGGCCGAGCAGTACTTC. This translates into CASSLTSGGAEQYF. Full variable domain (missing parts from reference TRBV7-2 and TRBJ2-7): GAGVSQSPSNKVTEKGKDVELRCDPISGHTALYWYRQSLGQGLEFLIYFQGNSAPDKSGLPSDRFSAERTGGSVSTLTIQRTQQEDSAVYLCASSLTSGGAEQYFGPGTRLTVT.

The chain is built from TRBV11-2 and TRBJ2-3; D possibly corresponds to TRBD2 (5 bases). V lost 3 bases and J 6 bases, leaving 10 bases between the germline ends. There are 13 residues in the CDR3. CDR1 and CDR2 (germline): SGHAT, FQNNGV. CDR3 amino acids: CASSFRGMDTQYF. The CDR3 DNA reads as TGTGCCAGCAGCTTCCGGGGAATGGATACGCAGTATTTT.

This chain uses TRBV29-1 with TRBJ2-7, with 8 bases that match TRBD1. The CDR3 spans 17 residues. After removal of 0 bases from V and 3 bases from J, the junction contained 13 bases not matched to a gene. CDR1 and CDR2 (germline): SQVTM, ANQGSEA. CDR3 residues: CSVEDGSGDRGFYEQYF. DNA for the CDR3: TGCAGCGTTGAAGATGGGTCTGGAGACAGGGGCTTCTACGAGCAGTACTTC.